Many counts were recorded for the clone carrying this T cell receptor (beta chain). With 3 bases clipped from V and 4 bases from J, the junction kept 7 bases outside the gene matches. This CDR3 is built from 15 residues. The V gene's germline CDR1 is ENHRY and CDR2 SYGVKD. The data are from a study of T cells in Graves' hyperthyroidism and ophthalmopathy. Amplified TCR beta CDR3 regions came from RNA transcripts. Researchers ran a first-round RT-PCR on the TCR CDR3 using the HTBI primer set. A single record per CDR3 protein comes from TCRdb applying MiXCR to the multiplex PCR reads. The sample shows fewer than 500,000 distinct CDR3 sequences, roughly 14% of them seen only once. Patients aged 18 to 65 with hyperthyroidism were newly diagnosed, with duration under 2 months. PBMCs were derived from 9.5 to 10 ml fresh peripheral blood.

The clonotype originates from a young man with Graves' hyperthyroidism that later progressed to Graves' ophthalmopathy. The sample taken for sequencing was blood. The chain uses TRBV10-3 and TRBJ1-2; 8 nucleotides match TRBD1. Here the CDR3 reads CAISDSDRVAYGYTF. The CDR3 nucleotides are TGTGCCATCAGTGATTCGGACAGGGTGGCCTATGGCTACACCTTC.